This T cell receptor (beta chain) was sequenced for a study of blood T cell repertoires in COVID-19. Sequencing used immunoSEQ multiplex PCR; TCRdb keeps in-frame clones, though not all of them. The repertoire holds fewer than 45,000 clones, with around four fifths as singletons. Points on this clone: The sample carries other DNA sequences with the same CDR3.

V was clipped by 3 bases and J by 6 bases, with 9 bases between them. The CDR3 is 13 residues long. Germline CDR1 is SGHVS and CDR2 is FQNEAQ. Input material: peripheral blood. The clonotype comes from a human donor in a cohort sampled during active COVID-19. The chain uses TRBV7-8 and TRBJ2-1; maybe TRBD1 (6 bases). The CDR3 bases are TGTGCCAGCAGCTTCCAACAGGGCAATGAGCAGTTCTTC. As protein: CASSFQQGNEQFF. The whole variable domain, remainder taken from reference TRBV7-8 and TRBJ2-1, is GAGVSQSPRYKVAKRGQDVALRCDPISGHVSLFWYQQALGQGPEFLTYFQNEAQLDKSGLPSDRFFAERPEGSVSTLKIQRTQQEDSAVYLCASSFQQGNEQFFGPGTRLTVL.